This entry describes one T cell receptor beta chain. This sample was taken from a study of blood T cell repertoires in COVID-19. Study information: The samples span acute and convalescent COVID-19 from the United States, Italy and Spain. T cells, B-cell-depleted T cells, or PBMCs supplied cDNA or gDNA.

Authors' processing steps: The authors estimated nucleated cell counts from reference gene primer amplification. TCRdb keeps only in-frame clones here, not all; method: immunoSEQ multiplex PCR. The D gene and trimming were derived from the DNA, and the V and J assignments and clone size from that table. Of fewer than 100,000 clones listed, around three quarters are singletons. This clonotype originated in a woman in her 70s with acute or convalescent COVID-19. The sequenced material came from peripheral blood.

The CDR3 protein is CASSPDPGQKFYNEQFF. Here the CDR3 DNA reads TGTGCCAGCAGCCCAGACCCGGGACAGAAGTTCTACAATGAGCAGTTCTTC. The genes are TRBV14 and TRBJ2-1; 7 positions agree with TRBD1. The germline V gene has CDR1 SGHDN and CDR2 FVKESK. The ends lost 4 bases at V and 3 bases at J; junction bases unmatched: 12. The CDR3 consists of 17 residues.